This T cell receptor beta chain was retrieved from a study of beta chain features in type 1 diabetes. Study-level points and caveats: People with Type 1 diabetes carried modestly yet significantly shorter TCRB CDR3s in all four CD4+ subsets. When VDJ junctions were examined, type 1 diabetes patients showed fewer insertions and more deletions.

This clone has just a few counts. What it binds is unknown. Trimming cost V 0 bases and J 7 bases, with 12 bases left between them. Germline V gene sequence: CDR1 LGHNA, CDR2 YNFKEQ. This CDR3 contains 14 residues. Purity of each sorted population was above 95%. The whole isolated RNA underwent reverse transcription, so sequencing captured expressed TCRB transcripts. Generated by immunoSEQ multiplex PCR, the TCRdb table keeps only in-frame clones and is missing some. The sample consists of 200,000 to 250,000 clones, roughly 9.6% of them appearing once. Sequencing was performed on naive CD4+ T cells from blood. The TCR comes from a woman in her late teens or twenties in good health. The chain links TRBV4-2 to TRBJ1-2; D ambiguous. The CDR3 bases are TGTGCCAGCAGCCAAGATCGCGAGGGATCTGGCTACACCTTC. This sequence encodes CASSQDREGSGYTF.